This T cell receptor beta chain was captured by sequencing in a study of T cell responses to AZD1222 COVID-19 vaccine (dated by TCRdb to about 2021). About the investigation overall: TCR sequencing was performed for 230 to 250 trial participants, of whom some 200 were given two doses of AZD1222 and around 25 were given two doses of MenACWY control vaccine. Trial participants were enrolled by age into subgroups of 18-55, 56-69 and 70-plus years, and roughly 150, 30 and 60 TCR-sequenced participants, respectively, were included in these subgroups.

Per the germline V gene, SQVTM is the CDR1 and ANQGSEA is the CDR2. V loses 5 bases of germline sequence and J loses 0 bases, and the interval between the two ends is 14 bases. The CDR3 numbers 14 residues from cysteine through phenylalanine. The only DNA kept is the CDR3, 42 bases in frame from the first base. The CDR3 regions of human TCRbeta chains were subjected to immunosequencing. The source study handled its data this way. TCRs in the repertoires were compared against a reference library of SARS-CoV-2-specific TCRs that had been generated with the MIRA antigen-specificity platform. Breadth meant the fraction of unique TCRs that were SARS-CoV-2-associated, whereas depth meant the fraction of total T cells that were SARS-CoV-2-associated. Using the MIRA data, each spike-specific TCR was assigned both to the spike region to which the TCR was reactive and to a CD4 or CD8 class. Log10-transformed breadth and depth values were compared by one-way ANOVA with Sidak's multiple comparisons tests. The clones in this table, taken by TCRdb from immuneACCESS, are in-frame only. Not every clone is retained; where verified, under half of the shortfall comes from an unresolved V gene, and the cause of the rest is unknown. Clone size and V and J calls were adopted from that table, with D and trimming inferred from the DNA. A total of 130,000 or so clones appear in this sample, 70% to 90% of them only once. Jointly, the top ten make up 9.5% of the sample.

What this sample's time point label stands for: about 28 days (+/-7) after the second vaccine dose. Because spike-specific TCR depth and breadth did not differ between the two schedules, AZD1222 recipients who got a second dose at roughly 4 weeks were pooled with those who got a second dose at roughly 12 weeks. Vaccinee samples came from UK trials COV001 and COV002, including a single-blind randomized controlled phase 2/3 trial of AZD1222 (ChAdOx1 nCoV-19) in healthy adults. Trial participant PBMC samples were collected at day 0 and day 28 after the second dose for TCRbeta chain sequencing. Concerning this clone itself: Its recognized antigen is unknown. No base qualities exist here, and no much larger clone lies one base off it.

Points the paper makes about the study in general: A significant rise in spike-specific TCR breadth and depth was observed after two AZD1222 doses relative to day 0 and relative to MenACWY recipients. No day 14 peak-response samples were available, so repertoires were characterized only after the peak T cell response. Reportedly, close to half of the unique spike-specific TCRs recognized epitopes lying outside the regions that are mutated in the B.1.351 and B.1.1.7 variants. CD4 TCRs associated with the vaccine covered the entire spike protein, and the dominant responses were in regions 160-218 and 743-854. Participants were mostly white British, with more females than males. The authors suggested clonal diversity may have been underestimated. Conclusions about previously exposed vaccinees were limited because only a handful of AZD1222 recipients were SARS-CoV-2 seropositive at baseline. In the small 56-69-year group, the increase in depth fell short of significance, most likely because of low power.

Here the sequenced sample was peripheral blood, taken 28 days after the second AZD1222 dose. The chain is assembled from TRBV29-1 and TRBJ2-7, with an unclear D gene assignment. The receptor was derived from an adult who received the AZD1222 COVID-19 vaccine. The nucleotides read TGCAGCGTTCGAAGGACCGGTAGCTCCTACGAGCAGTACTTC. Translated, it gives CSVRRTGSSYEQYF.